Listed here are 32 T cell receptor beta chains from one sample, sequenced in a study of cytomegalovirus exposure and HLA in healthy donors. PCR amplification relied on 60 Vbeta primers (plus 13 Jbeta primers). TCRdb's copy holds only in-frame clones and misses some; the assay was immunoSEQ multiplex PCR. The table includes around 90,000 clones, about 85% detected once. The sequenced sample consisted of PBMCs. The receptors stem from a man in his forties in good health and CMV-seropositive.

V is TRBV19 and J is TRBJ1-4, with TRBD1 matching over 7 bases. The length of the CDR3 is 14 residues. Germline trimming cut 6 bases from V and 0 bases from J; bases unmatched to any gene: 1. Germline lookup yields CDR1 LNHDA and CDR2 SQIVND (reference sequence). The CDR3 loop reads CASRQGATNEKLFF. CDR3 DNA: TGTGCCAGTAGGCAGGGGGCAACTAATGAAAAACTGTTTTTT.

Here the CDR3 reads CASSKKTGTSYEQYF. CDR3 sequence (DNA): TGTGCCAGCAGTAAAAAGACAGGGACGTCCTACGAGCAGTACTTC. This sequence joins TRBV27 and TRBJ2-7; 7 nucleotides agree with TRBD1. The CDR3 loop spans 15 amino acids. CDR1 is MNHEY and CDR2 is SMNVEV in the germline V gene (reference sequence). The V segment lost 5 bases and the J segment 1 base; nucleotides outside the gene matches: 8.

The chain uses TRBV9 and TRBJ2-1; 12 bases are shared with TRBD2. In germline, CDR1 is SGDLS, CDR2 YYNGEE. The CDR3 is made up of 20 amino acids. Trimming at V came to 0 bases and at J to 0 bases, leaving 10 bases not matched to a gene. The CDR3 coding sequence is TGTGCCAGCAGCGTAGGGTTGAGAAGGACTAGCGGGGACTCCTACAATGAGCAGTTCTTC. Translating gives CASSVGLRRTSGDSYNEQFF.

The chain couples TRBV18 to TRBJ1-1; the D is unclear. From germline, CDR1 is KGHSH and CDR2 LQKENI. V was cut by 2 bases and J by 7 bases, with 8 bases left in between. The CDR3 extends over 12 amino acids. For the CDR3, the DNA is TGTGCCAGCTCACCATCCCGGGATGAAGCTTTCTTT. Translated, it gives CASSPSRDEAFF.

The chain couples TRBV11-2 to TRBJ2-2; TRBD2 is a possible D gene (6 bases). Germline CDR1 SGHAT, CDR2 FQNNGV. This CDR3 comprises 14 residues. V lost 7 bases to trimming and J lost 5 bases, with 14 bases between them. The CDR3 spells CASTGSAGTGELFF. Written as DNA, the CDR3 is TGTGCCAGCACCGGTAGCGCGGGAACCGGGGAGCTGTTTTTT.

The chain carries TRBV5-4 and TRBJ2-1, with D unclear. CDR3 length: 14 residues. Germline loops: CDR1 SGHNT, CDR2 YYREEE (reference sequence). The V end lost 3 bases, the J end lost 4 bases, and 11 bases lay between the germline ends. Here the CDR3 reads CASSSGFHYNEQFF. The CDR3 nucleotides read TGTGCCAGCAGCTCCGGGTTTCATTACAATGAGCAGTTCTTC.

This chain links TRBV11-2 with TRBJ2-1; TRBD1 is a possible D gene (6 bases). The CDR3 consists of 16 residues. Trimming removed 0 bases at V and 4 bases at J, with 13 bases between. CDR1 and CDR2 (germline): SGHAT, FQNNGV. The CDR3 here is CASSLDFRDNYNEQFF. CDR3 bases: TGTGCCAGCAGCTTAGATTTTCGGGACAATTACAATGAGCAGTTCTTC.

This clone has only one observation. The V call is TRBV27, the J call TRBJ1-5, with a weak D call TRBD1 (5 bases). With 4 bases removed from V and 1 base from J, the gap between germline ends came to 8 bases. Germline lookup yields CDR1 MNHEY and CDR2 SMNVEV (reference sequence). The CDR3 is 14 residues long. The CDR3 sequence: CASSYQGSNQPQHF. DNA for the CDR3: TGTGCCAGCAGTTACCAGGGAAGCAATCAGCCCCAGCATTTT.

The CDR3 bases are TGTGCCAGAGGATTAGGCAGGCGGGGGGCGGATGGCTACACCTTC. Translated: CARGLGRRGADGYTF. The rearrangement links TRBV2 to TRBJ1-2, with a tentative D call TRBD1 (6 bases). Deletions cut 9 bases from V and 6 bases from J, with 23 bases between. From germline, CDR1 is SNHLY and CDR2 FYNNEI. CDR3 size: 15 residues.

The CDR3 nucleotides read TGCGCCAGCAGCTTATCCGGGTCTTCGGATACGCAGTATTTT. Translating it yields CASSLSGSSDTQYF. The rearrangement uses TRBV5-1 and TRBJ2-3, with D unresolved. Trimming removed 2 bases at V and 6 bases at J, with 13 bases between. The CDR3 extends over 14 amino acids. Germline V gene data show CDR1 as SGHRS and CDR2 as YFSETQ.

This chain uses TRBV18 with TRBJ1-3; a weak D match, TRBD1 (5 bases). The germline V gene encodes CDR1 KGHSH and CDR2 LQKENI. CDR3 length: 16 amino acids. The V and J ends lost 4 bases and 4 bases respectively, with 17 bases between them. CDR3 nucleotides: TGTGCCAGCTCACAAAACGAAGCAGGGCCGGGAAACACCATATATTTT. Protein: CASSQNEAGPGNTIYF.

This chain's CDR3 is CASSQTSSYEQYF. The CDR3 region has the DNA TGCGCCAGCAGTCAAACTAGCTCCTACGAGCAGTACTTC. The rearrangement joins TRBV23-1 to TRBJ2-7; D is perhaps TRBD2 (5 bases). TRBV23-1 is filed as an ORF, its function uncertain. V was trimmed by 2 bases and J by 0 bases, leaving 5 bases between them. This CDR3 is built from 13 residues.

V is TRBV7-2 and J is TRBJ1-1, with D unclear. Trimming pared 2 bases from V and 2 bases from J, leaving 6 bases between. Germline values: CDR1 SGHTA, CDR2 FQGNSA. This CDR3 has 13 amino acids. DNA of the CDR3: TGTGCCAGCAGCTTACGTTATAACACTGAAGCTTTCTTT. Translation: CASSLRYNTEAFF.

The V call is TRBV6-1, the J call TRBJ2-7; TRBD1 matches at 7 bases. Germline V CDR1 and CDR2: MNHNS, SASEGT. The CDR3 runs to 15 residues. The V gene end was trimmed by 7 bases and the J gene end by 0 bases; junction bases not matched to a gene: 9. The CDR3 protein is CASKGPGQSSYEQYF. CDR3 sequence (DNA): TGTGCCAGCAAGGGGCCGGGACAGAGCTCCTACGAGCAGTACTTC.

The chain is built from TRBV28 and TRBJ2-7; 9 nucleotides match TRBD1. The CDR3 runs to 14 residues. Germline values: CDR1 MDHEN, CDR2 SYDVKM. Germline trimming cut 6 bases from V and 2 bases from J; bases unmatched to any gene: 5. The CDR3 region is CASRAGTGPYEQYF. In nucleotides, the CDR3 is TGTGCCAGCAGGGCGGGGACAGGGCCCTACGAGCAGTACTTC. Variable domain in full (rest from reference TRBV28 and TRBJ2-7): DVKVTQSSRYLVKRTGEKVFLECVQDMDHENMFWYRQDPGLGLRLIYFSYDVKMKEKGDIPEGYSVSREKKERFSLILESASTNQTSMYLCASRAGTGPYEQYFGPGTRLTVT.

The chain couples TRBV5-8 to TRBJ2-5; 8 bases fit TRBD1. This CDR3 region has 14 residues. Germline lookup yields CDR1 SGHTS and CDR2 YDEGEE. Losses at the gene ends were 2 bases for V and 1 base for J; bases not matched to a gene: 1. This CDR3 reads CASSLQGVQETQYF. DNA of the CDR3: TGTGCCAGCAGCTTACAGGGGGTCCAAGAGACCCAGTACTTC.

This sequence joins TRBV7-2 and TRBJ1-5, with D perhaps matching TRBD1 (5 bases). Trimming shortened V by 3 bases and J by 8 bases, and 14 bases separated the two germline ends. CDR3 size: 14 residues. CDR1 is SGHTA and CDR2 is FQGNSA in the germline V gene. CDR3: CASSFGTHQEPQHF. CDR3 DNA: TGTGCCAGCAGCTTCGGGACTCATCAGGAGCCCCAGCATTTT.

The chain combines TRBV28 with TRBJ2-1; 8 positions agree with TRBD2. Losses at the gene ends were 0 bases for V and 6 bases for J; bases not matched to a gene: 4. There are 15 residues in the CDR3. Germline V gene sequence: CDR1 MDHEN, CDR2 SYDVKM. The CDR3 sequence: CASSLWGAGANEQFF. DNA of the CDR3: TGTGCCAGCAGTTTATGGGGAGCGGGAGCCAATGAGCAGTTCTTC.

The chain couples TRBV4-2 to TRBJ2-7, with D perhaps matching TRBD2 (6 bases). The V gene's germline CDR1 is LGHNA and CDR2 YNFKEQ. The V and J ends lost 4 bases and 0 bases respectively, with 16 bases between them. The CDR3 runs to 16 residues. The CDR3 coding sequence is TGTGCCAGCAGCCGCGGGGTCCTTGGCGTCTCCTACGAGCAGTACTTC. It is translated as CASSRGVLGVSYEQYF.

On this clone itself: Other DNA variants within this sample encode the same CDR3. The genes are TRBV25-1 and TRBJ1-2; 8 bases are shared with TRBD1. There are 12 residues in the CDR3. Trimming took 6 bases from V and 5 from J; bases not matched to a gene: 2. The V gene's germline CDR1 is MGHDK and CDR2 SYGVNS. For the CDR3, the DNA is TGTGCCAGCAGACAGGGGGATTATGGCTACACCTTC. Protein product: CASRQGDYGYTF.

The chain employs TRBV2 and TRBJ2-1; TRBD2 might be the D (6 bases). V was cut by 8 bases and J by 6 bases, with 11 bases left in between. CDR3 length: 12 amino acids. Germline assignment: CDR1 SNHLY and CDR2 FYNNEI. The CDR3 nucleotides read TGTGCCAGCGGGGGGAACCGCAATGAGCAGTTCTTC. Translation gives CASGGNRNEQFF.

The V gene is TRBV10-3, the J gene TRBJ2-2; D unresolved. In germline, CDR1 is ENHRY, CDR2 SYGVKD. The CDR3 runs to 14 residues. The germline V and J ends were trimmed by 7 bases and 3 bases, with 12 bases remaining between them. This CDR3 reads CAIMGQSYTGELFF. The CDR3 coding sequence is TGTGCCATCATGGGCCAAAGCTACACCGGGGAGCTGTTTTTT.

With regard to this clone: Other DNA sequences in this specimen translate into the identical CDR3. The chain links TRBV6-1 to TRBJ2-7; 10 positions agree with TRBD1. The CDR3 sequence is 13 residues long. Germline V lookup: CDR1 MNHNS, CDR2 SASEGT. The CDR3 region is CASRGQGIYEQYF. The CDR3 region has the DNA TGTGCTAGCCGGGGACAGGGGATTTACGAGCAGTACTTC.

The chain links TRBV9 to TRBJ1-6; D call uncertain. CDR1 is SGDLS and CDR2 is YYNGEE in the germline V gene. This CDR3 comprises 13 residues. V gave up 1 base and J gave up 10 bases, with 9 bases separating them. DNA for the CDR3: TGTGCCAGCAGCGTAAACAATTGGTCACCCCTCCACTTT. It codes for CASSVNNWSPLHF.

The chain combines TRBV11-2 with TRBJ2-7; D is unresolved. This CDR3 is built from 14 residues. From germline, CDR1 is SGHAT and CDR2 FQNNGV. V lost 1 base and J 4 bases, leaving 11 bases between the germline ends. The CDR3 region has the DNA TGTGCCAGCAGCTTAGCCTCCGGAGTTTACGAGCAGTACTTC. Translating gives CASSLASGVYEQYF.

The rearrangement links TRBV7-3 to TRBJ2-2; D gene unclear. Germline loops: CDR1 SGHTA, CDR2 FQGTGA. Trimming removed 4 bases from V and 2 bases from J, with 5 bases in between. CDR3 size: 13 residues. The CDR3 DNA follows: TGTGCCAGCAGCTCGTATAACACCGGGGAGCTGTTTTTT. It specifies CASSSYNTGELFF.

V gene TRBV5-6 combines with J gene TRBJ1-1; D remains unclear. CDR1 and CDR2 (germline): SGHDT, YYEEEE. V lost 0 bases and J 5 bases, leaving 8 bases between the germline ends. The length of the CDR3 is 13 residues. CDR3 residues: CASSLGRQTEAFF. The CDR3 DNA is TGTGCCAGCAGCTTGGGCAGGCAAACTGAAGCTTTCTTT. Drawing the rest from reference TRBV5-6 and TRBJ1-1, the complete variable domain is DAGVTQSPTHLIKTRGQQVTLRCSPKSGHDTVSWYQQALGQGPQFIFQYYEEEERQRGNFPDRFSGHQFPNYSSELNVNALLLGDSALYLCASSLGRQTEAFFGQGTRLTVV.

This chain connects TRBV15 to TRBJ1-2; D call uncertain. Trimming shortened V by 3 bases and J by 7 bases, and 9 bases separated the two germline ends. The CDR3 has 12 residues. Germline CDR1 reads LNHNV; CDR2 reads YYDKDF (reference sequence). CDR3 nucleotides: TGTGCCACCAGCAGTAGGTGGAGTGGCTACACCTTC. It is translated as CATSSRWSGYTF. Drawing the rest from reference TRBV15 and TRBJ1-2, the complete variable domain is DAMVIQNPRYQVTQFGKPVTLSCSQTLNHNVMYWYQQKSSQAPKLLFHYYDKDFNNEADTPDNFQSRRPNTSFCFLDIRSPGLGDTAMYLCATSSRWSGYTFGSGTRLTVV.

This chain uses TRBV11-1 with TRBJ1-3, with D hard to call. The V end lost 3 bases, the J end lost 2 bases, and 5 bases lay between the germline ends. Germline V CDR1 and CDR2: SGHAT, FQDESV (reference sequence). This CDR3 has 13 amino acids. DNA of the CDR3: TGTGCCAGCAGCTTCACTCCTGGAAACACCATATATTTT. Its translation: CASSFTPGNTIYF.

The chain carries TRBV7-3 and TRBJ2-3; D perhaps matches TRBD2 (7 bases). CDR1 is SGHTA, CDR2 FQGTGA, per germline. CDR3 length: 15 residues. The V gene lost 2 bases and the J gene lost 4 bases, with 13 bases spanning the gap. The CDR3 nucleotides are TGTGCCAGCAGCTTAGGGGGGGGCATTTCAGATACGCAGTATTTT. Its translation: CASSLGGGISDTQYF. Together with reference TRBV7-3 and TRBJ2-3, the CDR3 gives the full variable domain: GAGVSQTPSNKVTEKGKYVELRCDPISGHTALYWYRQSLGQGPEFLIYFQGTGAADDSGLPNDRFFAVRPEGSVSTLKIQRTERGDSAVYLCASSLGGGISDTQYFGPGTRLTVL.

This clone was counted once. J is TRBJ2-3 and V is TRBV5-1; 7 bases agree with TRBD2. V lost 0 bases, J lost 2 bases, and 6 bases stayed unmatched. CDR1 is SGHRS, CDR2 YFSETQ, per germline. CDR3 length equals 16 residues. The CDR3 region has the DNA TGCGCCAGCAGCTTGGTTCTAGCGGAAGACACAGATACGCAGTATTTT. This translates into CASSLVLAEDTDTQYF.

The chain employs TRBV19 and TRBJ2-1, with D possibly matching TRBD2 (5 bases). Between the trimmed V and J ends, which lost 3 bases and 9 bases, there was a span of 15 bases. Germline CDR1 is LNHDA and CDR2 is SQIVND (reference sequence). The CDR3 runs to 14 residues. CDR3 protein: CASSIDKQRSEQFF. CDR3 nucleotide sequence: TGTGCCAGTAGTATCGACAAACAGCGGAGTGAGCAGTTCTTC.